Presented here are 4 T cell receptor beta chains from one specimen sequenced in a study of control samples from healthy donors and cancer patients. Libraries were prepared by immunoSEQ multiplex PCR; TCRdb keeps only in-frame clonotypes and omits some of them. Of roughly 100,000 clones listed, roughly 92% were seen once; the top ten hold about 3%. The specimen was blood. Receptors were obtained from a human donor in good health. The donor label of this sample is uncertain.

The J gene is TRBJ1-6, the V gene TRBV6-5; 8 bases fit TRBD1. The J segment lost 7 bases and the V segment lost 8 bases, leaving 7 bases of the junction unmatched. This CDR3 spans 14 amino acids. Germline V CDR1 and CDR2: MNHEY, SVGAGI. The CDR3 sequence: CASGQDRVNSPLHF. The CDR3 bases are TGTGCCAGCGGCCAGGACAGGGTGAATTCACCCCTCCACTTT.

The V and J genes are TRBV18 and TRBJ2-1, with TRBD2 identical over 11 bases. Per the germline V gene, CDR1 is KGHSH and CDR2 is LQKENI. The length of the CDR3 is 15 residues. J was trimmed by 6 bases and V by 6 bases; bases with no gene match: 7. As DNA, the CDR3 is TGTGCCAGCTCGCCTACCGGGACTAGCGGCAATGAGCAGTTCTTC. Encoded protein: CASSPTGTSGNEQFF. The variable domain in full, with the rest retrieved from reference TRBV18 and TRBJ2-1, is NAGVMQNPRHLVRRRGQEARLRCSPMKGHSHVYWYRQLPEEGLKFMVYLQKENIIDESGMPKERFSAEFPKEGPSILRIQQVVRGDSAAYFCASSPTGTSGNEQFFGPGTRLTVL.

The J gene is TRBJ2-7, the V gene TRBV15, with D unresolved. The CDR3 sequence is 15 residues long. V gave up 0 bases and J gave up 2 bases, with 11 bases separating them. From germline, CDR1 is LNHNV and CDR2 YYDKDF (reference sequence). CDR3 nucleotides: TGTGCCACCAGCAGAGAGATCCAGCTCACCTACGAGCAGTACTTC. Translation: CATSREIQLTYEQYF.

This sequence joins TRBV29-1 and TRBJ1-1; D uncertain. The CDR3 contains 12 residues. The germline gives CDR1 SQVTM, CDR2 ANQGSEA. V was clipped by 4 bases and J by 5 bases, with 11 bases between them. CDR3 nucleotide sequence: TGCAGCGTTGCTCTGACAATAACTGAAGCTTTCTTT. As protein: CSVALTITEAFF.